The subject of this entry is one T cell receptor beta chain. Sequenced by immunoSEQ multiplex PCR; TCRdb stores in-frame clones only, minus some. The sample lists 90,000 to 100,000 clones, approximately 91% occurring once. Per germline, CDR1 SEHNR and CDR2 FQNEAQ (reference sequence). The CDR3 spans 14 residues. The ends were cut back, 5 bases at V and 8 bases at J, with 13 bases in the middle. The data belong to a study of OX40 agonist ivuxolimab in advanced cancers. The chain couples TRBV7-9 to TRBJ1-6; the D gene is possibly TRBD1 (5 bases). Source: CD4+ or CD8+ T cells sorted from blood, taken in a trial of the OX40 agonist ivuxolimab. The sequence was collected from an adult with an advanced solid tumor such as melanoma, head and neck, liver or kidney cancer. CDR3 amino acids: CASSDSGRYSPLHF. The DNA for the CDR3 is TGTGCCAGCAGCGACAGCGGGCGGTATTCACCCCTCCACTTT.